A single sample gave rise to the 32 T cell receptor beta chains below, sequenced in a study of T cells in Graves' hyperthyroidism and ophthalmopathy. TCR beta CDR3 region amplification was performed from RNA transcripts. The HTBI primer set served for first-round RT-PCR of the TCR CDR3. TCRdb processed the multiplex PCR reads anew with MiXCR; each CDR3 protein has one entry. The data hold 500,000 to 650,000 distinct CDR3 sequences, with around 15% observed a single time. The sample taken for sequencing was blood. The receptors come from a woman aged 40 to 55 with Graves' hyperthyroidism.

This clonotype was found many times. This sequence joins TRBV27 and TRBJ2-3; 8 bases are a match to TRBD2. CDR1 is MNHEY, CDR2 SMNVEV, per germline (reference sequence). The CDR3 runs 15 residues. The ends lost 7 bases at V and 0 bases at J; junction bases unmatched: 6. Here the CDR3 DNA reads TGTGCCAGCATAGGCGCTAGCGGGAGCACAGATACGCAGTATTTT. This translates into CASIGASGSTDTQYF.

The CDR3 DNA reads as TGTGCCAGCAGTGATGGACTCTACGATTTCACAGATACGCAGTATTTT. This translates into CASSDGLYDFTDTQYF. This chain connects TRBV6-1 to TRBJ2-3, with D possibly matching TRBD2 (5 bases). The CDR3 has 16 amino acids. Trimming stripped 3 bases from V and 2 bases from J, with 15 bases between. Per germline, CDR1 MNHNS and CDR2 SASEGT.

This clonotype was seen more than once but under ten times. A read error is possible here, since a much larger clone lies one base away. It is likely a read error, because the conserved phenylalanine at the end of the CDR3 is missing. This chain joins TRBV7-2 and TRBJ2-7; no reliable D call. V was pared by 5 bases and J by 1 base, with 12 bases between. This CDR3 has 14 amino acids. Germline V lookup: CDR1 SGHTA, CDR2 FQGNSA. CDR3 DNA sequence: TGTGCCAGCAGCCCAGAGGCTGCATCCTACGAGCAGTACCTC. Translated, it gives CASSPEAASYEQYL.

This clonotype was observed at least ten times. The chain has TRBV2 and TRBJ1-3; no clear D. The CDR3 consists of 15 residues. The V end lost 9 bases, the J end lost 0 bases, and 15 bases lay between the germline ends. In germline, CDR1 is SNHLY, CDR2 FYNNEI. CDR3 protein: CARAADGTSGNTIYF. CDR3 nucleotides: TGTGCCAGGGCGGCCGACGGTACCTCTGGAAACACCATATATTTT.

This clonotype was seen ten or more times. The CDR3 bases are TGTGCCAGCAGCCAAGATACTCCGGTTACCTACGAGCAGTACTTC. Its translation is CASSQDTPVTYEQYF. The V and J genes are TRBV3-1 and TRBJ2-7, with D unclear. This CDR3 spans 15 amino acids. CDR1 is LGHDT and CDR2 is YNNKEL in the germline V gene (reference sequence). V was cut by 0 bases and J by 2 bases, with 11 bases left in between.

At least ten counts were recorded for this clonotype. The chain uses TRBV5-1 and TRBJ1-6, with D uncertain. Looked up from germline, CDR1 is SGHRS and CDR2 is YFSETQ. CDR3 length: 16 residues. V was cut by 1 base and J by 8 bases, with 16 bases left in between. In DNA, the CDR3 is TGCGCCAGCAGCTTGCTTACGTCCTCGCGGGATTCACCCCTCCACTTT. Translated, it gives CASSLLTSSRDSPLHF.

This clonotype appeared many times. The chain is built from TRBV7-2 and TRBJ2-1; D might be TRBD1 (5 bases). The CDR3 runs to 15 residues. Per the germline V gene, CDR1 is SGHTA and CDR2 is FQGNSA. V was cut by 0 bases and J by 6 bases, with 12 bases left in between. For the CDR3, the DNA is TGTGCCAGCAGCTTAGCGTGGGGCCGTCTCAATGAGCAGTTCTTC. Amino acids: CASSLAWGRLNEQFF.

This clonotype was counted at least ten times. The chain combines TRBV20-1 with TRBJ2-7; weak D call: TRBD1 (6 bases). V was shortened by 6 bases and J by 5 bases, with 17 bases between the two germline ends. Germline CDR1 DFQATT, CDR2 SNEGSKA (reference sequence). The CDR3 loop spans 13 amino acids. This CDR3 is CSAPGTLYDEQYF. The CDR3 DNA reads TGCAGTGCGCCCGGGACACTCTATGACGAGCAGTACTTC.

This sequence joins TRBV6-1 and TRBJ2-1, with D possibly being TRBD1 (5 bases). The CDR3 is 14 residues long. Germline CDR1 reads MNHNS; CDR2 reads SASEGT. V lost 0 bases, J lost 5 bases, and 8 bases lay in between. The CDR3 DNA sequence: TGTGCCAGCAGTGAAGCAGCAGGGCACAATGAGCAGTTCTTC. The encoded protein is CASSEAAGHNEQFF.

This clonotype was found many times. The chain links TRBV5-1 to TRBJ1-1; possibly TRBD1 for D (5 bases). The CDR3 is 15 amino acids. V dropped 6 bases and J dropped 3 bases, with 18 bases sitting between them. CDR1 SGHRS and CDR2 YFSETQ come from the germline V gene. CDR3 bases: TGCGCCAGCATCCGGGACCCGGGGCGGGACACTGAAGCTTTCTTT. Amino acids: CASIRDPGRDTEAFF.

Turning to this clonotype: A much bigger clone sits one base away, suggesting this may be a read error. The CDR3 ends on some other residue instead of the conserved phenylalanine or tryptophan, so this is likely a read error. The rearrangement joins TRBV2 to TRBJ1-4; D remains ambiguous. V was trimmed by 6 bases and J by 5 bases, leaving 10 bases between them. CDR1 and CDR2 from the germline V gene are SNHLY and FYNNEI. The CDR3 sequence is 13 residues long. Here the CDR3 reads CASRRGLNEKLFL. The CDR3 nucleotides read TGTGCCAGCAGGAGAGGACTGAATGAAAAACTGTTTCTT.

There are many counts of this clonotype. The chain links TRBV18 to TRBJ2-3; D may be TRBD2 (5 bases). The CDR3 is made up of 13 amino acids. V dropped 1 base and J dropped 7 bases, with 9 bases sitting between them. Germline V gene sequence: CDR1 KGHSH, CDR2 LQKENI. The CDR3 DNA sequence: TGTGCCAGCTCACCACTCGACTATAATACGCAGTATTTT. It translates to CASSPLDYNTQYF.

This clonotype showed up just a few times. In nucleotides, the CDR3 is TGCGCCAGCAGCCAAGTCGACCTAGTAAGGTACAATGAGCAGTTCTTC. The encoded protein is CASSQVDLVRYNEQFF. The chain employs TRBV4-1 and TRBJ2-1; D is uncertain. The CDR3 has 16 residues. CDR1 is MGHRA and CDR2 is YSYEKL in the germline V gene. V lost 1 base, J lost 4 bases, and 14 bases lay in between.

CDR3 nucleotide sequence: TGTGCCAGCATTACTAGCGGGCAAAACACCGGGGAGCTGTTTTTT. This encodes CASITSGQNTGELFF. The V call is TRBV2, the J call TRBJ2-2, with TRBD2 matching over 9 bases. The CDR3 totals 15 residues. CDR1 SNHLY and CDR2 FYNNEI come from the germline V gene. Losses at the gene ends were 7 bases for V and 2 bases for J; bases not matched to a gene: 5. The full variable domain, in which reference TRBV2 and TRBJ2-2 provide the parts outside the CDR3, is EPEVTQTPSHQVTQMGQEVILRCVPISNHLYFYWYRQILGQKVEFLVSFYNNEISEKSEIFDDQFSVERPDGSNFTLKIRSTKLEDSAMYFCASITSGQNTGELFFGEGSRLTVL.

This chain uses TRBV29-1 with TRBJ2-1; 11 nucleotides match TRBD2. The germline CDR1 and CDR2 sequences are SQVTM and ANQGSEA. The V segment lost 5 bases and the J segment 4 bases; nucleotides outside the gene matches: 22. CDR3 length equals 20 residues. CDR3 nucleotides: TGCAGCGTTTGGACTAGCGGGTTGGAGTTACACGAGGCCAATTACAATGAGCAGTTCTTC. Translated: CSVWTSGLELHEANYNEQFF.

The table lists this clonotype with a few counts. The CDR3 protein is CASSESGQVAKNIQYF. CDR3 coding DNA: TGCGCCAGCAGTGAGTCGGGACAGGTAGCCAAAAACATTCAGTACTTC. This chain links TRBV10-1 with TRBJ2-4, with 8 bases that match TRBD1. The CDR3 spans 16 residues. Germline-derived CDR1 and CDR2 are WNHNN and SYGVQD (reference sequence). With V trimmed by 0 bases and J by 0 bases, 1 base remained unmatched.

This clonotype was observed many times. V is TRBV12-3 or TRBV12-4 and J is TRBJ2-3, with no clear D. V was cut by 3 bases and J by 4 bases, with 11 bases left in between. The CDR3 runs 14 residues. The CDR3 region has the DNA TGTGCCAGCAGTTTTAGCTTCTACCCAGATACGCAGTATTTT. Its translation is CASSFSFYPDTQYF.

This clonotype showed up many times. This rearrangement joins TRBV28 to TRBJ2-1; D possibly uses TRBD1 or TRBD2 (5 bases each). The V gene's germline CDR1 is MDHEN and CDR2 SYDVKM. With 4 bases removed from V and 3 bases from J, the gap between germline ends came to 13 bases. This CDR3 spans 15 amino acids. The CDR3 sequence: CASSSQGGGYNEQFF. CDR3 sequence (DNA): TGTGCCAGCAGTTCTCAGGGTGGGGGCTACAATGAGCAGTTCTTC.

This chain uses TRBV19 with TRBJ2-5; 7 positions match TRBD1. This CDR3 contains 16 residues. Germline lookup yields CDR1 LNHDA and CDR2 SQIVND (reference sequence). V was pared by 3 bases and J by 2 bases, with 9 bases of the junction left unmatched. The CDR3 protein is CASSILPGTAQETQYF. The CDR3 DNA reads TGTGCCAGTAGTATCCTTCCCGGGACAGCACAAGAGACCCAGTACTTC.

The chain recombines TRBV7-9 with TRBJ1-2; TRBD1 agrees at 7 bases. V trimming: 5 bases; J trimming: 2 bases; junction bases outside the gene matches: 8. CDR3 size: 15 residues. Germline CDR1 SEHNR, CDR2 FQNEAQ (reference sequence). CDR3 loop: CASSGPGQTNYGYTF. CDR3 nucleotides: TGTGCCAGCAGCGGACCGGGACAGACAAACTATGGCTACACCTTC.

The J gene is TRBJ2-7, the V gene TRBV25-1; 9 nucleotides line up with TRBD1. The CDR3 has 15 amino acids. V lost 0 bases and J lost 3; bases outside the gene matches: 3. In germline, CDR1 is MGHDK, CDR2 SYGVNS. The CDR3 DNA is TGTGCCAGCAGTGAATACGGGACAGGGAACTACGAGCAGTACTTC. This codes for CASSEYGTGNYEQYF.

This clonotype was recorded a few times. J is TRBJ2-1 and V is TRBV20-1; TRBD2 agrees at 10 bases. The V and J ends lost 2 bases and 9 bases, in that order; junction bases with no gene match: 10. CDR3 size: 15 residues. CDR1 is DFQATT, CDR2 SNEGSKA, per germline (reference sequence). The CDR3 DNA reads TGCAGTGCTAGAAACCCTAGCGGGAGTGCCGGTGAGCAGTTCTTC. Encoded protein: CSARNPSGSAGEQFF.

This clonotype was found many times. J is TRBJ2-5 and V is TRBV3-1; the D gene is possibly TRBD2 (5 bases). V lost 1 base to trimming and J lost 2 bases, with 17 bases between them. CDR1 LGHDT and CDR2 YNNKEL come from the germline V gene (reference sequence). CDR3 size: 17 residues. The CDR3 nucleotides read TGTGCCAGCAGCCAAGCCAAGATTACACCGGGGCAAGAGACCCAGTACTTC. This codes for CASSQAKITPGQETQYF.

At least ten counts were recorded for this clonotype. V gene TRBV5-6 combines with J gene TRBJ2-1, with D hard to call. This CDR3 is built from 14 residues. Per the germline V gene, CDR1 is SGHDT and CDR2 is YYEEEE. Trimming removed 0 bases at V and 4 bases at J, with 8 bases between. CDR3 in DNA: TGTGCCAGCAGCTTGGTGGTGTTGTACAATGAGCAGTTCTTC. This gives the protein CASSLVVLYNEQFF. Together with reference TRBV5-6 and TRBJ2-1, the CDR3 gives the full variable domain: DAGVTQSPTHLIKTRGQQVTLRCSPKSGHDTVSWYQQALGQGPQFIFQYYEEEERQRGNFPDRFSGHQFPNYSSELNVNALLLGDSALYLCASSLVVLYNEQFFGPGTRLTVL.

This clonotype occurred many times. CDR3 bases: TGTGCCAGCTCGTGGGGGGCGGGGCCCTCCTACGAGCAGTACTTC. Translation: CASSWGAGPSYEQYF. The V and J genes are TRBV12-3 or TRBV12-4 and TRBJ2-7; D assignment may be TRBD1 or TRBD2 (6 bases each). CDR3 length: 15 residues. The germline V and J ends were trimmed by 8 bases and 0 bases, with 17 bases remaining between them.

The table lists this clonotype with a few counts. DNA for the CDR3: TGTGCCAGCAGTTTAGAGGGAGGGCGGCAGTTCTTC. Translated: CASSLEGGRQFF. This chain joins TRBV28 and TRBJ2-1; 7 bases agree with TRBD2. This CDR3 spans 12 amino acids. CDR1 and CDR2 from the germline V gene are MDHEN and SYDVKM. V was clipped by 2 bases and J by 12 bases; unmatched bases: 4.

Many counts were recorded for this clonotype. This rearrangement joins TRBV28 to TRBJ2-3; 9 bases match TRBD2. From germline, CDR1 is MDHEN and CDR2 SYDVKM. Unmatched junction bases numbered 2, after V lost 3 bases and J lost 4 bases. The CDR3 runs 14 residues. As DNA, the CDR3 is TGTGCCAGCAGTTTTAGCGGGAGTCCAGATACGCAGTATTTT. This codes for CASSFSGSPDTQYF.

On this clonotype: This sequence may be a read error, since a much larger clone differs from it by one base. V and J are TRBV24-1 and TRBJ2-2, with 8 nucleotides matching TRBD2. Per the germline V gene, CDR1 is KGHDR and CDR2 is SFDVKD. The CDR3 covers 16 residues. The DNA for the CDR3 is TGTGCTCACGCGGCCCGGAGCGGGAGTCGGACCGGGGAGCTGTTTTTT. Residues: CAHAARSGSRTGELFF.

In this sample, this clonotype turned up many times. J is TRBJ2-7 and V is TRBV11-2; the D gene is possibly TRBD2 (5 bases). The CDR3 covers 15 residues. V was cut by 1 base and J by 2 bases, with 12 bases left in between. Germline assignment: CDR1 SGHAT and CDR2 FQNNGV. CDR3 nucleotides: TGTGCCAGCAGCTTAGCGTCGGCGGAGGCCTACGAGCAGTACTTC. It translates to CASSLASAEAYEQYF. The whole variable domain, filled in from reference TRBV11-2 and TRBJ2-7, reads EAGVAQSPRYKIIEKRQSVAFWCNPISGHATLYWYQQILGQGPKLLIQFQNNGVVDDSQLPKDRFSAERLKGVDSTLKIQPAKLEDSAVYLCASSLASAEAYEQYFGPGTRLTVT.

There are many counts of this clonotype. The gene calls are TRBV12-3 or TRBV12-4 and TRBJ2-7; D is perhaps TRBD1 (6 bases). Deletions cut 7 bases from V and 0 bases from J, with 13 bases between. The length of the CDR3 is 14 residues. CDR3 loop: CASNRRDTSYEQYF. CDR3 coding DNA: TGTGCCAGCAACAGAAGGGACACCTCCTACGAGCAGTACTTC.

Points on this clonotype: This clone may be a read error of a much larger clone one base away. The chain combines TRBV20-1 with TRBJ2-5; the D gene could be TRBD1 or TRBD2 (7 bases each). This CDR3 is built from 13 residues. CDR1 and CDR2 (germline): DFQATT, SNEGSKA (reference sequence). The CDR3 sequence: CSAPQTSRGTQHF. In DNA form, the CDR3 reads TGCAGTGCACCGCAGACTAGCAGGGGGACCCAGCACTTC.

This clonotype is a singleton in its sample. The chain couples TRBV2 to TRBJ1-6, with TRBD1 identical over 9 bases. The V segment lost 0 bases and the J segment 9 bases; nucleotides outside the gene matches: 3. CDR3 size: 15 residues. Germline V gene data show CDR1 as SNHLY and CDR2 as FYNNEI. The CDR3 DNA sequence: TGTGCCAGCAGTGAAGCGGGACAGGGCGGTTCACCCCTCCACTTT. It encodes CASSEAGQGGSPLHF. Full variable domain (outside the CDR3, taken from reference TRBV2 and TRBJ1-6): EPEVTQTPSHQVTQMGQEVILRCVPISNHLYFYWYRQILGQKVEFLVSFYNNEISEKSEIFDDQFSVERPDGSNFTLKIRSTKLEDSAMYFCASSEAGQGGSPLHFGNGTRLTVT.